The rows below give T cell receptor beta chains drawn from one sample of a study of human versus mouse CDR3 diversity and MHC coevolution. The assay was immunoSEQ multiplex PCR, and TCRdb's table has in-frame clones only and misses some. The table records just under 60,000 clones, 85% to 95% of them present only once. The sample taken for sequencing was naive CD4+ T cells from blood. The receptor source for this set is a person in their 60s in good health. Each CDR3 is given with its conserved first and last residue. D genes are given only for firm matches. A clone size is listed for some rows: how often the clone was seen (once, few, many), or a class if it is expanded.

CDR3: CASSQIRAGELFF
DNA: TGTGCCAGCAGCCAAATCCGGGCCGGGGAGCTGTTTTTT
size: -
J: TRBJ2-2
V: TRBV7-2
D: -

CDR3: CASSPGQGMFEQYF
DNA: TGCGCCAGCAGTCCCGGACAGGGAATGTTCGAGCAGTACTTC
size: -
J: TRBJ2-7
V: TRBV5-1
D: TRBD1

CDR3: CASSQDWATGGLRGTEAFF
DNA: TGTGCCAGCAGCCAAGACTGGGCGACGGGGGGTTTGAGGGGCACTGAAGCTTTCTTT
size: -
J: TRBJ1-1
V: TRBV4-2
D: -

CDR3: CASSRAGTGGTEAFF
DNA: TGCGCCAGCAGCCGAGCTGGGACAGGAGGGACTGAAGCTTTCTTT
size: -
J: TRBJ1-1
V: TRBV4-1
D: TRBD1

CDR3: CASTIQGSTGELFF
DNA: TGTGCCAGTACTATACAGGGAAGCACCGGGGAGCTGTTTTTT
size: -
J: TRBJ2-2
V: TRBV19
D: -

CDR3: CASSLEEQGYTGELFF
DNA: TGCGCCAGCAGCTTGGAAGAACAGGGCTACACCGGGGAGCTGTTTTTT
size: -
J: TRBJ2-2
V: TRBV5-1
D: -

CDR3: CASRRDSNEKLFF
DNA: TGCGCCAGCAGAAGGGACAGTAATGAAAAACTGTTTTTT
size: -
J: TRBJ1-4
V: TRBV5-1
D: TRBD1

CDR3: CASSYGVTDTQYF
DNA: TGTGCCAGCAGCTACGGGGTTACAGATACGCAGTATTTT
size: -
J: TRBJ2-3
V: TRBV7-3
D: -

CDR3: CASSLVRRGEQFF
DNA: TGTGCCAGCAGCTTGGTTAGACGCGGGGAGCAGTTCTTC
size: -
J: TRBJ2-1
V: TRBV5-8
D: -

CDR3: CASSDTSGAYEQYF
DNA: TGTGCCAGCAGTGACACTAGCGGGGCCTACGAGCAGTACTTC
size: -
J: TRBJ2-7
V: TRBV2
D: TRBD2

CDR3: CASSPGTGGSNQPQHF
DNA: TGTGCCAGCTCACCAGGAACAGGGGGGAGCAATCAGCCCCAGCATTTT
size: -
J: TRBJ1-5
V: TRBV18
D: TRBD1

CDR3: CASSEGGLAGHNEQFF
DNA: TGTGCCAGCAGTGAGGGGGGACTAGCGGGACACAATGAGCAGTTCTTC
size: -
J: TRBJ2-1
V: TRBV25-1
D: TRBD2

CDR3: CASTGTSGVYNEQFF
DNA: TGTGCCAGCACGGGGACTAGCGGGGTCTACAATGAGCAGTTCTTC
size: -
J: TRBJ2-1
V: TRBV7-8
D: TRBD2

CDR3: CASSLETRSYNEQFF
DNA: TGCGCCAGCAGCTTGGAGACTAGATCCTACAATGAGCAGTTCTTC
size: -
J: TRBJ2-1
V: TRBV5-1
D: -

CDR3: CASSIDSVAGELFF
DNA: TGTGCCAGTAGTATAGATAGCGTAGCCGGGGAGCTGTTTTTT
size: -
J: TRBJ2-2
V: TRBV19
D: -

CDR3: CASSLSAGTSGKNNEQFF
DNA: TGTGCCAGCAGCTTAAGTGCCGGGACTAGCGGAAAAAACAATGAGCAGTTCTTC
size: -
J: TRBJ2-1
V: TRBV7-3
D: TRBD2

CDR3: CASRARDSSGEQFF
DNA: TGTGCCAGCAGGGCCCGGGATTCCTCAGGTGAGCAGTTCTTC
size: -
J: TRBJ2-1
V: TRBV2
D: -

CDR3: CASSSPAGGSYEQYF
DNA: TGTGCCAGCAGTTCCCCAGCGGGCGGCTCCTACGAGCAGTACTTC
size: -
J: TRBJ2-7
V: TRBV28
D: -

CDR3: CASSYREGRGSYNEQFF
DNA: TGTGCCAGCAGCTACAGAGAAGGACGGGGCTCCTACAATGAGCAGTTCTTC
size: -
J: TRBJ2-1
V: TRBV7-9
D: -

CDR3: CATSRGGLQRTEAFF
DNA: TGTGCCACCAGCAGAGGGGGACTACAGAGAACTGAAGCTTTCTTT
size: -
J: TRBJ1-1
V: TRBV15
D: -

CDR3: CASSQQGTTNEKLFF
DNA: TGTGCCAGCTCACAACAGGGAACTACTAATGAAAAACTGTTTTTT
size: few
J: TRBJ1-4
V: TRBV18
D: -

CDR3: CASSTSGSTGELFF
DNA: TGTGCCAGTAGTACTAGCGGGTCCACCGGGGAGCTGTTTTTT
size: -
J: TRBJ2-2
V: TRBV19
D: TRBD2

CDR3: CASSVLAYEQYF
DNA: TGTGCCAGCAGCGTCCTAGCCTACGAGCAGTACTTC
size: -
J: TRBJ2-7
V: TRBV9
D: -

CDR3: CASSVQLAGGLEEQFF
DNA: TGTGCCAGCAGCGTCCAACTAGCGGGAGGGCTGGAGGAGCAGTTCTTC
size: -
J: TRBJ2-1
V: TRBV9
D: TRBD2

CDR3: CASRPGQDTDTQYF
DNA: TGCGCCAGCAGACCGGGACAGGACACAGATACGCAGTATTTT
size: -
J: TRBJ2-3
V: TRBV5-1
D: TRBD1

CDR3: CASSRGHKETQYF
DNA: TGTGCCAGCAGTAGGGGACACAAGGAGACCCAGTACTTC
size: once
J: TRBJ2-5
V: TRBV6-1
D: -

CDR3: CASRAGGPYNEQFF
DNA: TGTGCCAGCCGGGCGGGAGGGCCGTACAATGAGCAGTTCTTC
size: -
J: TRBJ2-1
V: TRBV6-5
D: TRBD2

CDR3: CASSRESGYTF
DNA: TGTGCCAGCAGCCGGGAGTCTGGCTACACCTTC
size: -
J: TRBJ1-2
V: TRBV7-8
D: -

CDR3: CASSIDAQPVYGYTF
DNA: TGTGCCAGTAGTATAGATGCACAGCCAGTCTATGGCTACACCTTC
size: -
J: TRBJ1-2
V: TRBV19
D: -

CDR3: CASSLQGSEQYF
DNA: TGTGCCAGCAGCTTACAGGGAAGCGAGCAGTACTTC
size: -
J: TRBJ2-7
V: TRBV12-2
D: -

CDR3: CASSIQRDTEAFF
DNA: TGTGCCAGCAGCATCCAAAGAGACACTGAAGCTTTCTTT
size: -
J: TRBJ1-1
V: TRBV6-5
D: -

CDR3: CASSPAGEDQPQHF
DNA: TGTGCCAGTAGTCCCGCCGGGGAGGATCAGCCCCAGCATTTT
size: -
J: TRBJ1-5
V: TRBV19
D: -

CDR3: CASRGQGAYEQYF
DNA: TGCGCCAGCAGGGGACAGGGAGCCTACGAGCAGTACTTC
size: -
J: TRBJ2-7
V: TRBV10-2
D: TRBD1

CDR3: CASRVSGGSYNEQFF
DNA: TGTGCCAGCAGGGTTAGCGGGGGCTCCTACAATGAGCAGTTCTTC
size: -
J: TRBJ2-1
V: TRBV6-5
D: TRBD2